This T cell receptor (beta chain) was sequenced during a study of T cell responses to AZD1222 COVID-19 vaccine (TCRdb year 2021). Regarding the research as a whole: A total of 233 trial participants underwent TCR sequencing, of whom some 200 had received two doses of AZD1222 and roughly 26 had received two doses of the MenACWY control vaccine. Trial participants were enrolled by age into 18-55, 56-69 and 70-plus year subgroups, with roughly 160, 29 and 62 TCR-sequenced participants respectively. Points the paper makes about the study in general: Because no day 14 peak-response samples were available, the repertoires could be characterized only after the peak T cell response. CD4 TCRs associated with the vaccine covered the entire spike protein, and the dominant responses were in regions 160-218 and 743-854. After two AZD1222 doses, both the breadth and the depth of spike-specific TCRs were significantly higher than at day 0 and than in MenACWY recipients. Conclusions about previously exposed vaccinees are limited because only five or six AZD1222 recipients were SARS-CoV-2 seropositive at baseline. Nearly half of unique spike-specific TCRs reportedly recognized epitopes outside regions mutated in the B.1.351 and B.1.1.7 variants. The 56-69-year group was small, and its depth increase did not reach significance, likely because of low power. Participants were mostly white British and included more females than males, and it was suggested by the authors that clonal diversity may have been underestimated.

The time point label, as the study defines it: about 28 days (+/-7) after the second vaccine dose. AZD1222 recipients with second doses at about 4 weeks or about 12 weeks were pooled, because spike-specific TCR depth and breadth did not differ between schedules. Vaccinee samples were obtained from the UK trials COV001 and COV002, which included a single-blind randomized controlled phase 2/3 trial of AZD1222 (ChAdOx1 nCoV-19) in healthy adults. Trial participant PBMC samples were collected at day 0 and day 28 after the second dose for TCRbeta chain sequencing. In the case of this clone: The target of this receptor is not known. No base quality information exists; no much larger clone differs at one position.

The CDR3 regions of human TCRbeta chains were analyzed by immunosequencing. On the study's bioinformatics: Repertoire TCRs were matched against a reference library of SARS-CoV-2-specific TCRs generated with the MIRA antigen-specificity platform. Breadth meant the fraction of unique TCRs that were SARS-CoV-2-associated, whereas depth meant the fraction of total T cells that were SARS-CoV-2-associated. Using the MIRA data, each spike-specific TCR was mapped to the spike region that the TCR reacts to and placed in a CD4 or CD8 class. Log10-transformed breadth and depth values were compared by one-way ANOVA with Sidak's multiple comparisons tests. Held by TCRdb, this immuneACCESS table contains in-frame sequences only and omits some clones. Under half of the omission traces to an unresolved V gene where checked; the cause of the rest is unknown. The D gene and trimming were derived from the DNA, and the V and J assignments and clone size from that table. This sample gives more than 110,000 clones in total; roughly 92% of them show up just once. 3.6% of the sample belongs to the ten largest clones.

Trimming leaves V shorter by 2 bases and J shorter by 4 bases, with the junction holding 11 bases beyond the gene matches. The germline V gene sets CDR1 to SGHTA and CDR2 to FQGTGA. The CDR3 holds 19 amino acids from the cysteine to the phenylalanine. CDR3 DNA is the only sequence kept; it has 57 bases, read in frame from the first base. The clonotype originates from an adult who received the AZD1222 COVID-19 vaccine. This receptor chain uses TRBV7-3 and TRBJ2-2, with TRBD2 identical over 12 junction bases. The sample in question was peripheral blood, obtained 28 days after the second AZD1222 dose. CDR3 reads: CASSLLAASGRAGTGELFF. The sequenced DNA: TGTGCCAGCAGCTTATTGGCCGCTAGCGGGAGGGCCGGCACCGGGGAGCTGTTTTTT.